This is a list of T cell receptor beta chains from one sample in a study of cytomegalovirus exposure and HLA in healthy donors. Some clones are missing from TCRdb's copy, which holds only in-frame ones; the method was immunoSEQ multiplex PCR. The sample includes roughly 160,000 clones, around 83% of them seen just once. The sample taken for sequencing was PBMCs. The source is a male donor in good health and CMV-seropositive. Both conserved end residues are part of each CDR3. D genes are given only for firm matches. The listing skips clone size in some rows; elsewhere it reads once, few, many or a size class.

TGTGCCAGCAGTGTTCCCAGGGTAGGCGGAAACACCATATATTTT | CASSVPRVGGNTIYF | TRBV6-1 | NA | TRBJ1-3 | NA
TGCGCCAGCAGCCCCGGACAGGGTCCAACTAATGAAAAACTGTTTTTT | CASSPGQGPTNEKLFF | TRBV4-1 | NA | TRBJ1-4 | TRBD1
TGCAGGGGACTGTTCGGCAATGAGCAGTTCTTC | CRGLFGNEQFF | TRBV20-1 | NA | TRBJ2-1 | NA
TGTGCCAGCAAATTGAAAGGGGATTACTATGGCTACACCTTC | CASKLKGDYYGYTF | TRBV28 | NA | TRBJ1-2 | NA
TGTGCCACCCCCGTTGACGGGACAACCCTAGCGGGAGAGGCCGCCGAGCAGTACTTC | CATPVDGTTLAGEAAEQYF | TRBV9 | NA | TRBJ2-7 | TRBD2
TGTGCCAGCAGCTTAGCGGGACTAGCGGTTCCCTACGAGCAGTACTTC | CASSLAGLAVPYEQYF | TRBV7-6 | once | TRBJ2-7 | TRBD2
TGTGCCAGCAGCGTAGGGACTAGCGGGGGGGCGACAGATACGCAGTATTTT | CASSVGTSGGATDTQYF | TRBV9 | NA | TRBJ2-3 | TRBD2
TGTGCCAGCAGCTCGACAGGGGGCTATGGCTACACCTTC | CASSSTGGYGYTF | TRBV7-2 | NA | TRBJ1-2 | TRBD1
TGTGCCACCAGCAGAGGGACTAGCGGGGGGGCAGATACGCAGTATTTT | CATSRGTSGGADTQYF | TRBV15 | few | TRBJ2-3 | TRBD2
TGCGCCAGCACCTCGACATGTGAAGCTTTCTTT | CASTSTCEAFF | TRBV23-1 | NA | TRBJ1-1 | NA
TGTGCCAGCAGTTTGGACAGGGGATCATCCTATGGCTACACCTTC | CASSLDRGSSYGYTF | TRBV28 | NA | TRBJ1-2 | TRBD1
TGTGCCATCAGGCTCGACAGGGGCAACACTGAAGCTTTCTTT | CAIRLDRGNTEAFF | TRBV10-3 | NA | TRBJ1-1 | TRBD1
TGCGCCAGTCGACTAGCCGTCTTGGTCCACGAGCAGTACTTC | CASRLAVLVHEQYF | TRBV5-1 | few | TRBJ2-7 | TRBD2
TGTGCCAGCAGCTCCTCTGACAGGGTCTGGACTGAAGCTTTCTTT | CASSSSDRVWTEAFF | TRBV11-2 | few | TRBJ1-1 | TRBD1
TGCGCCAGCAGCCAAGGACAGGGGGATTACTATGGCTACACCTTC | CASSQGQGDYYGYTF | TRBV4-3 | medium-sized | TRBJ1-2 | TRBD1
TGTGCCAGCAGTGCGAACAGGGGGAGGATAGATAATGAGCAGTTCTTC | CASSANRGRIDNEQFF | TRBV13 | NA | TRBJ2-1 | TRBD1